This TCR beta chain was sequenced in a study of blood T cell repertoires in COVID-19. In the study overall: The origin of the acute and convalescent COVID-19 samples was the United States, Italy and Spain. Sources were T cells, B-cell-depleted T cells, or PBMCs; the material itself was cDNA or gDNA.

Per the original data handling: Amplified reference gene primers provided the basis for estimating nucleated cell counts. Profiling relied on immunoSEQ multiplex PCR, and the TCRdb table lists in-frame clones only, not all of them. V and J calls and clone size follow that table, whereas D and trimming were derived from the DNA. The data show around 180,000 clones, roughly 84% seen once. The specimen sequenced was peripheral blood. This clonotype was obtained from a woman older than 75 with active or convalescent COVID-19.

Written as DNA, the CDR3 is TGTGCCAGCAGCTCCCACCGGGAGGGAGGTCTGTCAGATACGCAGTATTTT. It yields the protein CASSSHREGGLSDTQYF. V and J are TRBV7-2 and TRBJ2-3, with 8 bases lining up with TRBD2. With 4 bases clipped from V and 4 bases from J, the junction kept 13 bases outside the gene matches. CDR3 size: 17 residues. In germline, CDR1 is SGHTA, CDR2 FQGNSA.